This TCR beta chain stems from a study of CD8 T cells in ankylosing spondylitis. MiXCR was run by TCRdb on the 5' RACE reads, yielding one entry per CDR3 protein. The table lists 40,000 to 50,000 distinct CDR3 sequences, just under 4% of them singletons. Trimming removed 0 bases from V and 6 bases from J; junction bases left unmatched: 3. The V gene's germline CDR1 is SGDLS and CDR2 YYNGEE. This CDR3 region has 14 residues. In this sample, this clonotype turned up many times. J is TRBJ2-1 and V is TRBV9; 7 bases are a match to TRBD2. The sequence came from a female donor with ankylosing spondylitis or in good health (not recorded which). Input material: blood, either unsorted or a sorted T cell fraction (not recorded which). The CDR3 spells CASSVVASGNEQFF. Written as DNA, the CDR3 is TGTGCCAGCAGCGTAGTGGCTAGCGGCAATGAGCAGTTCTTC.